The 17 T cell receptor beta chains listed next were all sequenced from one sample in a study of shared clonotypes between healthy human individuals. Data came from immunoSEQ multiplex PCR; TCRdb stores just in-frame clones and leaves some out. The sample includes roughly 1.4 million clones, roughly 98.5% seen only once; the top ten take roughly 0.35%. Material: naive CD4+ T cells sorted from blood. As for subset: CD45RA+ positively selected. These receptors were obtained from a man younger than 40 in good health.

The genes are TRBV27 and TRBJ1-5; tentative D call: TRBD1 (5 bases). The CDR3 covers 15 residues. Trimming pared 5 bases from V and 7 bases from J, leaving 18 bases between. Germline CDR1 and CDR2: MNHEY and SMNVEV (reference sequence). The CDR3 sequence is CASSPRDSFGQPQHF. CDR3 coding DNA: TGTGCCAGCAGTCCAAGAGACAGTTTCGGGCAGCCCCAGCATTTT.

The rearrangement links TRBV9 to TRBJ1-3, with 7 bases matching TRBD1. Germline CDR1 SGDLS, CDR2 YYNGEE. CDR3 length: 14 residues. The J segment lost 4 bases and the V segment lost 8 bases, leaving 9 bases of the junction unmatched. The CDR3 DNA sequence: TGTGCCAGTGGAGAGGGGGCTTACGGAAACACCATATATTTT. This codes for CASGEGAYGNTIYF.

This CDR3 is CASSVGRTDTQYF. The CDR3 nucleotides are TGTGCCAGCAGCGTGGGACGTACAGATACGCAGTATTTT. The chain couples TRBV5-5 to TRBJ2-3, with D perhaps matching TRBD1 or TRBD2 (5 bases each). The length of the CDR3 is 13 residues. V lost 4 bases, J lost 3 bases, and 9 bases lay in between. CDR1 and CDR2 (germline): SGHKS, YYEKEE (reference sequence).

This chain joins TRBV5-1 and TRBJ2-1, with TRBD2 matching over 9 bases. The J segment lost 1 base and the V segment lost 4 bases, leaving 6 bases of the junction unmatched. The germline CDR1 and CDR2 sequences are SGHRS and YFSETQ. The CDR3 is 16 residues long. The CDR3 coding sequence is TGCGCCAGCAGCACGCGGGAGGGTAGGTCCTACAATGAGCAGTTCTTC. Translation gives CASSTREGRSYNEQFF. The whole variable domain, remainder taken from reference TRBV5-1 and TRBJ2-1, is KAGVTQTPRYLIKTRGQQVTLSCSPISGHRSVSWYQQTPGQGLQFLFEYFSETQRNKGNFPGRFSGRQFSNSRSEMNVSTLELGDSALYLCASSTREGRSYNEQFFGPGTRLTVL.

This chain joins TRBV11-2 and TRBJ2-1; TRBD2 matches 9 bases. V was pared by 5 bases and J by 9 bases, with 11 bases of the junction left unmatched. The CDR3 runs to 15 residues. The germline V gene encodes CDR1 SGHAT and CDR2 FQNNGV. The CDR3 reads CASSRSAGGPGEQFF. The CDR3 region has the DNA TGTGCCAGCAGCCGCTCGGCGGGAGGGCCCGGTGAGCAGTTCTTC.

The rearrangement links TRBV7-2 to TRBJ1-5; D is perhaps TRBD1 (5 bases). The V end was cut by 1 base, the J end by 1 base, with 11 bases between. This CDR3 region has 16 residues. The germline V gene has CDR1 SGHTA and CDR2 FQGNSA. This CDR3 reads CASSLVPRASNQPQHF. The CDR3 DNA reads as TGTGCCAGCAGCTTAGTTCCCAGGGCAAGCAATCAGCCCCAGCATTTT.

The rearrangement uses TRBV5-1 and TRBJ2-5; 10 bases match TRBD2. The CDR3 consists of 14 residues. Germline values: CDR1 SGHRS, CDR2 YFSETQ. The trim removed 5 bases at V and 5 bases at J, leaving 6 bases unmatched. The chain's CDR3 is CASSGLAGVETQYF. The CDR3 DNA follows: TGCGCCAGCAGTGGTCTAGCGGGAGTGGAGACCCAGTACTTC.

The V and J genes are TRBV9 and TRBJ2-7; the D is unclear. Germline V lookup: CDR1 SGDLS, CDR2 YYNGEE. V was pared by 0 bases and J by 2 bases, with 6 bases between. The CDR3 length is 13 residues. The CDR3 sequence is CASSVAPTYEQYF. The CDR3 DNA follows: TGTGCCAGCAGCGTAGCTCCGACCTACGAGCAGTACTTC.

This chain uses TRBV30 with TRBJ1-2, with 7 bases that match TRBD1. The germline V gene has CDR1 GTSNPN and CDR2 SVGIG (reference sequence). The CDR3 covers 14 residues. J was trimmed by 4 bases and V by 0 bases; bases with no gene match: 5. This CDR3 reads CAWSVLGGVYGYTF. The CDR3, as DNA: TGTGCCTGGAGTGTCTTAGGGGGCGTCTATGGCTACACCTTC.

This chain uses TRBV5-6 with TRBJ2-1; 9 bases fit TRBD2. There are 15 residues in the CDR3. The germline V gene encodes CDR1 SGHDT and CDR2 YYEEEE. J gave up 5 bases and V 4 bases, and 7 bases lay outside the gene matches. The chain's CDR3 is CASSRLAGPDNEQFF. CDR3 nucleotide sequence: TGTGCCAGCAGCCGCCTAGCGGGGCCAGACAATGAGCAGTTCTTC.

The chain is built from TRBV19 and TRBJ2-7; 9 bases are a match to TRBD1. This CDR3 region has 16 residues. Trimming cost V 6 bases and J 5 bases; bases outside gene matches: 14. In germline, CDR1 is LNHDA, CDR2 SQIVND (reference sequence). CDR3 protein: CASSSIPGTGNHEQYF. In nucleotides, the CDR3 is TGTGCCAGTAGCAGCATCCCCGGGACAGGGAACCACGAGCAGTACTTC.

J is TRBJ2-7 and V is TRBV28, with D unclear. The length of the CDR3 is 12 residues. V gave up 1 base and J gave up 6 bases, with 7 bases separating them. Germline assignment: CDR1 MDHEN and CDR2 SYDVKM. The CDR3 nucleotides are TGTGCCAGCAGTTTATTAACTCGCGAGCAGTACTTC. It encodes CASSLLTREQYF.

The V gene is TRBV10-1, the J gene TRBJ2-7; weak D call: TRBD2 (5 bases). Germline V gene data show CDR1 as WNHNN and CDR2 as SYGVQD (reference sequence). The CDR3 runs to 12 residues. Trimming stripped 2 bases from V and 5 bases from J, with 7 bases between. CDR3 nucleotide sequence: TGCGCCAGCAGTGAGCTACTAGACGAGCAGTACTTC. It encodes CASSELLDEQYF.

V gene TRBV14 combines with J gene TRBJ2-3; D possibly corresponds to TRBD1 (5 bases). V was pared by 0 bases and J by 0 bases, with 7 bases between. The CDR3 consists of 15 residues. Germline V lookup: CDR1 SGHDN, CDR2 FVKESK. CDR3 sequence (DNA): TGTGCCAGCAGCCAAGACCAGGGCAGCACAGATACGCAGTATTTT. It specifies CASSQDQGSTDTQYF.

V is TRBV10-2 and J is TRBJ2-1, with TRBD2 matching 8 bases. Germline V lookup: CDR1 WSHSY, CDR2 SAAADI. The V and J ends lost 2 bases and 7 bases, in that order; junction bases with no gene match: 7. The length of the CDR3 is 15 residues. CDR3 DNA sequence: TGCGCCAGCAGTGAGCGGGAGGGCAGGAAAAATGAGCAGTTCTTC. As protein: CASSEREGRKNEQFF.

The chain has TRBV5-4 and TRBJ2-3; the match to TRBD2 covers 14 bases. Germline-derived CDR1 and CDR2 are SGHNT and YYREEE (reference sequence). The CDR3 spans 18 residues. V lost 0 bases, J lost 0 bases, and 3 bases stayed unmatched. The CDR3 region has the DNA TGTGCCAGCAGCTTGGGTGGACTAGCGGGAGGTAGCACAGATACGCAGTATTTT. Translating gives CASSLGGLAGGSTDTQYF.

The V gene is TRBV9, the J gene TRBJ2-3, with TRBD2 matching over 9 bases. Trimming took 4 bases from V and 1 from J; bases not matched to a gene: 16. Germline V gene data show CDR1 as SGDLS and CDR2 as YYNGEE. This CDR3 has 19 residues. The CDR3 here is CASSLHMAGGLRGTDTQYF. CDR3 DNA: TGTGCCAGCAGCCTCCATATGGCGGGGGGGCTTCGTGGCACAGATACGCAGTATTTT.